A single T cell receptor (beta chain) is shown here with its context. The record originates from a study of blood T cell repertoires in COVID-19. Study details: Sites in the United States, Italy and Spain provided acute and convalescent COVID-19 samples.

V was clipped by 4 bases and J by 2 bases; unmatched bases: 6. Germline assignment: CDR1 KGHDR and CDR2 SFDVKD. This CDR3 contains 16 residues. As originally analysed: Reference gene primer amplification in the assay estimated nucleated cell counts. Repertoires were generated with immunoSEQ multiplex PCR, while TCRdb's copy carries only in-frame clones and drops some. V, J and clone size were drawn from that table, and D and trimming were deduced from the DNA. This sample carries under 400,000 clones, approximately 86% of them seen once, and the ten largest clones take 4% to 5%. Participants, about 18 to 90 years old, spanned around 25 US areas.

The TCR originated in a woman in her thirties or forties with acute COVID-19. V is TRBV24-1 and J is TRBJ2-1; 8 bases map to TRBD1. The sequenced sample consisted of PBMCs or T cells enriched from blood (not recorded which). CDR3 in amino acids: CATSDHDRGPYNEQFF. DNA for the CDR3: TGTGCCACCAGTGACCACGACAGGGGTCCCTACAATGAGCAGTTCTTC.